These 13 T cell receptor beta chains came from one sample sequenced in a study of graft-versus-host responses after intestinal transplantation. Data came from immunoSEQ multiplex PCR; TCRdb stores just in-frame clones and leaves some out. Among approximately 94,000 clones listed, about 90% were seen once. The antigens of these receptors remain unknown. The material sequenced was unstimulated CD4+ T cells sorted from spleen or lymph node cells, taken before transplant. Receptors were obtained from a human donor who was the organ donor for an intestinal transplant.

The chain employs TRBV4-1 and TRBJ2-1, with D perhaps assigned TRBD1 or TRBD2 (5 bases each). Germline loops: CDR1 MGHRA, CDR2 YSYEKL. CDR3 length: 16 residues. V lost 2 bases and J lost 8, with 19 bases in between. The CDR3 spells CASSQSALGTSHEQFF. CDR3 coding DNA: TGCGCCAGCAGCCAATCCGCGCTCGGGACCTCCCATGAGCAGTTCTTC.

V and J are TRBV5-6 and TRBJ2-3, with TRBD1 matching over 9 bases. The CDR3 totals 15 residues. J was trimmed by 5 bases and V by 5 bases; bases with no gene match: 9. CDR1 SGHDT and CDR2 YYEEEE come from the germline V gene. CDR3 protein: CASRPGTGYGDTQYF. CDR3 sequence (DNA): TGTGCCAGCAGACCCGGGACAGGGTACGGAGATACGCAGTATTTT. The variable domain in full, with the rest retrieved from reference TRBV5-6 and TRBJ2-3, is DAGVTQSPTHLIKTRGQQVTLRCSPKSGHDTVSWYQQALGQGPQFIFQYYEEEERQRGNFPDRFSGHQFPNYSSELNVNALLLGDSALYLCASRPGTGYGDTQYFGPGTRLTVL.

The chain recombines TRBV4-1 with TRBJ1-2, with 7 bases matching TRBD1. Germline CDR1 is MGHRA and CDR2 is YSYEKL. Losses at the gene ends were 1 base for V and 4 bases for J; bases not matched to a gene: 6. This CDR3 spans 15 amino acids. CDR3 sequence reads: CASSQGNRDSYGYTF. The CDR3 bases are TGCGCCAGCAGCCAAGGGAACCGGGACAGCTATGGCTACACCTTC.

The V gene is TRBV5-1, the J gene TRBJ1-3, with D tentatively TRBD1 (6 bases). V lost 4 bases, J lost 0 bases, and 11 bases lay in between. The CDR3 is 15 amino acids. Germline values: CDR1 SGHRS, CDR2 YFSETQ. This chain's CDR3 is CASSQGQRSGNTIYF. In DNA, the CDR3 is TGCGCCAGCAGCCAAGGACAGCGCTCTGGAAACACCATATATTTT.

The chain couples TRBV5-6 to TRBJ1-2; TRBD1 might be the D (5 bases). V lost 4 bases, J lost 1 base, and 14 bases lay in between. Germline V gene lookup returns CDR1 SGHDT and CDR2 YYEEEE. This CDR3 spans 15 amino acids. This CDR3 is CASSRTGLINYGYTF. CDR3 DNA: TGTGCCAGCAGCCGCACAGGTCTGATTAACTATGGCTACACCTTC.

The chain has TRBV28 and TRBJ2-2; 9 bases fit TRBD1. The CDR3 runs 16 residues. The V gene's germline CDR1 is MDHEN and CDR2 SYDVKM. V lost 5 bases and J lost 6; bases outside the gene matches: 10. The chain's CDR3 is CASSPLGTGNPGELFF. CDR3 DNA: TGTGCCAGCAGTCCTCTCGGGACAGGGAATCCCGGGGAGCTGTTTTTT.

In DNA form, the CDR3 reads TGTGCCAGCAGGGACACGGGACAGGAGCTCAAGCAGTACTTC. This codes for CASRDTGQELKQYF. J is TRBJ2-7 and V is TRBV6-5; 8 nucleotides align to TRBD1. This CDR3 has 14 amino acids. CDR1 is MNHEY and CDR2 is SVGAGI in the germline V gene. V lost 6 bases to trimming and J lost 8 bases; unmatched junction nucleotides: 12.

This clone was detected once. The chain couples TRBV5-1 to TRBJ1-1; a possible D gene is TRBD1 (5 bases). The CDR3 length is 15 residues. CDR1 is SGHRS, CDR2 YFSETQ, per germline. Trimming took 2 bases from V and 4 from J, leaving 15 bases between them. The CDR3 is CASSFLREGATEAFF. The CDR3 DNA reads as TGCGCCAGCAGCTTTCTCAGGGAAGGAGCCACTGAAGCTTTCTTT.

The chain employs TRBV25-1 and TRBJ2-2, with D unresolved. Germline V gene lookup returns CDR1 MGHDK and CDR2 SYGVNS. V lost 7 bases and J 2 bases, leaving 8 bases between the germline ends. This CDR3 has 13 amino acids. The CDR3 DNA reads TGTGCCAGCACCAAACTAAACACCGGGGAGCTGTTTTTT. This translates into CASTKLNTGELFF.

The V and J genes are TRBV4-2 and TRBJ1-5; tentatively, D is TRBD1 (6 bases). Germline V gene sequence: CDR1 LGHNA, CDR2 YNFKEQ. The CDR3 is 14 residues long. Trimming shortened V by 2 bases and J by 7 bases, and 12 bases separated the two germline ends. The CDR3 here is CASSQSGVEQPQHF. In nucleotides, the CDR3 is TGTGCCAGCAGCCAATCAGGGGTGGAACAGCCCCAGCATTTT.

The CDR3 reads CASSLARQGKTEAFF. CDR3 bases: TGTGCCAGCAGTTTAGCAAGACAGGGAAAGACTGAAGCTTTCTTT. The gene calls are TRBV28 and TRBJ1-1, with 7 bases matching TRBD1. Germline CDR1 MDHEN, CDR2 SYDVKM. This CDR3 contains 15 residues. V was pared by 2 bases and J by 5 bases, with 8 bases of the junction left unmatched.

In its sample, this clone was seen once. This chain uses TRBV6-4 with TRBJ2-3; D not certain. V was trimmed by 3 bases and J by 2 bases, leaving 12 bases between them. The CDR3 loop spans 15 amino acids. Germline CDR1 reads MRHNA; CDR2 reads SNTAGT. The CDR3 DNA reads TGTGCCAGCAGTGAAGGATCAAGGACCACAGATACGCAGTATTTT. Its translation is CASSEGSRTTDTQYF.

V is TRBV5-1 and J is TRBJ1-4; 7 bases agree with TRBD1. CDR1 SGHRS and CDR2 YFSETQ come from the germline V gene. The CDR3 runs 15 residues. The ends lost 3 bases at V and 4 bases at J; junction bases unmatched: 6. CDR3 in amino acids: CASSSDPGGNEKLFF. DNA for the CDR3: TGCGCCAGCAGCTCGGACCCAGGGGGTAATGAAAAACTGTTTTTT.